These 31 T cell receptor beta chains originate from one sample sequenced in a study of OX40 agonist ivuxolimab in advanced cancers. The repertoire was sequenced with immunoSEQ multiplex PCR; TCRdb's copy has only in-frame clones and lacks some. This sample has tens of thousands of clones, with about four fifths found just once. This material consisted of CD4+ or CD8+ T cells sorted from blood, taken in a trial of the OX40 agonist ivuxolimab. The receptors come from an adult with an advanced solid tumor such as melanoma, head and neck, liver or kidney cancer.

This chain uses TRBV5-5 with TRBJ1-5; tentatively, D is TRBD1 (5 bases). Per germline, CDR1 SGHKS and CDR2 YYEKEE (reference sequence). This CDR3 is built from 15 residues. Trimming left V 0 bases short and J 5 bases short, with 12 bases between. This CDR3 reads CASSLGGQGDQPQHF. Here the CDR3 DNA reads TGTGCCAGCAGCTTGGGTGGCCAGGGAGATCAGCCCCAGCATTTT.

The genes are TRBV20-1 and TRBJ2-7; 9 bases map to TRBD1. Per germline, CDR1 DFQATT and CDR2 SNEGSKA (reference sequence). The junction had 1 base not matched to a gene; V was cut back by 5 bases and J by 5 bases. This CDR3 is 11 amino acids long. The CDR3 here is CSARTGDEQYF. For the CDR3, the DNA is TGCAGTGCTCGGACAGGGGACGAGCAGTACTTC.

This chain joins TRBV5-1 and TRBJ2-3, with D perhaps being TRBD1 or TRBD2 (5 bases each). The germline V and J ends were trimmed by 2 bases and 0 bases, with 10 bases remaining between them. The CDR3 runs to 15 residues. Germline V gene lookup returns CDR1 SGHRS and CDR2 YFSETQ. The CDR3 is CASSFQGDSTDTQYF. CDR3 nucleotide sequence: TGCGCCAGCAGCTTCCAGGGAGATAGCACAGATACGCAGTATTTT.

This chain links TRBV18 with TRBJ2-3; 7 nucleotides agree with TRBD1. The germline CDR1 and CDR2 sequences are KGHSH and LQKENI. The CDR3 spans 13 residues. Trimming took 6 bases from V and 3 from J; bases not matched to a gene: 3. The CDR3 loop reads CASSLGQTDTQYF. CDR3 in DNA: TGTGCCAGCTCCCTGGGACAGACAGATACGCAGTATTTT.

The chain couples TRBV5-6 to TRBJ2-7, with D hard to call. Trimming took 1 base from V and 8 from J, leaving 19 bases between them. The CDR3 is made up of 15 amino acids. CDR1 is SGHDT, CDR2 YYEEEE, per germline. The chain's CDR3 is CASSLLADLRLKQYF. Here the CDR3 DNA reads TGTGCCAGCAGCTTGTTGGCAGATCTACGATTAAAGCAGTACTTC.

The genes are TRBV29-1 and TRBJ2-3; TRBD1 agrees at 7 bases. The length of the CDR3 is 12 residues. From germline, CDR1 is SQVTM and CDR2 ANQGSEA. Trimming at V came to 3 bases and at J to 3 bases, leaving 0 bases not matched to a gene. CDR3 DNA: TGCAGCGTTGAGGGACAGACAGATACGCAGTATTTT. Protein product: CSVEGQTDTQYF.

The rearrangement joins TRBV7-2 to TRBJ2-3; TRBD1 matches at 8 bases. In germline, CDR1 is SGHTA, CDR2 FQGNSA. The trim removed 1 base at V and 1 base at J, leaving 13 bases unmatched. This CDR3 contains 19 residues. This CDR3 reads CASSLEPRATGGGTDTQYF. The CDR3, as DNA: TGTGCCAGCAGCTTAGAGCCGAGAGCTACAGGGGGAGGCACAGATACGCAGTATTTT.

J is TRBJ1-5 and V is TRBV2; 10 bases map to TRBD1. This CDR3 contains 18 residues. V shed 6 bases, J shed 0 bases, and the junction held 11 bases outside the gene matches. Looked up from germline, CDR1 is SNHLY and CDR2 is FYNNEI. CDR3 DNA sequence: TGTGCCAGCAGCCACAGGGACAGGGGAGACTATAGCAATCAGCCCCAGCATTTT. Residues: CASSHRDRGDYSNQPQHF.

The CDR3: CASSLAQGKVETQYF. The CDR3 coding sequence is TGTGCCAGCAGCTTAGCACAGGGGAAGGTAGAGACCCAGTACTTC. V gene TRBV7-6 combines with J gene TRBJ2-5, with 7 bases identical to TRBD1. J was trimmed by 4 bases and V by 0 bases; bases with no gene match: 5. The CDR3 totals 15 residues. CDR1 SGHVS and CDR2 FNYEAQ come from the germline V gene.

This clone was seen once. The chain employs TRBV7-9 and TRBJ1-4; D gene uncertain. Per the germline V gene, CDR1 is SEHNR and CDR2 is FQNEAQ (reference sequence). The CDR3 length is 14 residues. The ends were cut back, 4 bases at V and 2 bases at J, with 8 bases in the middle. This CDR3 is CASSYGPTNEKLFF. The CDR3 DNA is TGTGCCAGCAGCTACGGACCCACTAATGAAAAACTGTTTTTT.

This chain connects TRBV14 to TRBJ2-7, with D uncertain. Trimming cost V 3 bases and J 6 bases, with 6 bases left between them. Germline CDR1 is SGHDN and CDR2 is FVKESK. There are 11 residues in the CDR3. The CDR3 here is CASSHPGEQYF. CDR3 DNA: TGTGCCAGCAGCCACCCAGGCGAGCAGTACTTC. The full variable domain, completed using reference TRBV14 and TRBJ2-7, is EAGVTQFPSHSVIEKGQTVTLRCDPISGHDNLYWYRRVMGKEIKFLLHFVKESKQDESGMPNNRFLAERTGGTYSTLKVQPAELEDSGVYFCASSHPGEQYFGPGTRLTVT.

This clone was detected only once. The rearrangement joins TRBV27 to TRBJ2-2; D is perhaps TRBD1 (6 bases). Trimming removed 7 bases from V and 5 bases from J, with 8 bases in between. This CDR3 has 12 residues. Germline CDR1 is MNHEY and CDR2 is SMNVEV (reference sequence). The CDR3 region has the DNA TGTGCCAGCAAAAGGGGGACCGGGGAGCTGTTTTTT. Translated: CASKRGTGELFF.

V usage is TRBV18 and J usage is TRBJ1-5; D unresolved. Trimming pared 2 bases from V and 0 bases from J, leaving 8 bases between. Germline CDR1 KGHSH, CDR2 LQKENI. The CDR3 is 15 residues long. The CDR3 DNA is TGTGCCAGCTCACCAGGGATTGATAGCAATCAGCCCCAGCATTTT. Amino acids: CASSPGIDSNQPQHF. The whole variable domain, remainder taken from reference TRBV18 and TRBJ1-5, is NAGVMQNPRHLVRRRGQEARLRCSPMKGHSHVYWYRQLPEEGLKFMVYLQKENIIDESGMPKERFSAEFPKEGPSILRIQQVVRGDSAAYFCASSPGIDSNQPQHFGDGTRLSIL.

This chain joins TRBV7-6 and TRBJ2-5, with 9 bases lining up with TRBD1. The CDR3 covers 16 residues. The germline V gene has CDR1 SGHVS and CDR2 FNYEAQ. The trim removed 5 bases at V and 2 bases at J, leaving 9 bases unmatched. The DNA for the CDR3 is TGTGCCAGCAGCCGACAACAGGGGGCAATGCAAGAGACCCAGTACTTC. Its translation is CASSRQQGAMQETQYF.

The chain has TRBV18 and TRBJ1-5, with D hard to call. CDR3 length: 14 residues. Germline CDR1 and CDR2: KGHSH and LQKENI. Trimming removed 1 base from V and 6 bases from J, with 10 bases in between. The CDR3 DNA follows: TGTGCCAGCTCACCACTCGGGGTATCTCAGCCCCAGCATTTT. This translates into CASSPLGVSQPQHF.

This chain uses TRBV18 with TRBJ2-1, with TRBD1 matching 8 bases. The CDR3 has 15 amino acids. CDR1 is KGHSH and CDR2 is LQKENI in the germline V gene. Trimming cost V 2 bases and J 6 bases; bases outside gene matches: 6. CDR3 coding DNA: TGTGCCAGCTCACCAGGAGGACAGGGAGGCAATGAGCAGTTCTTC. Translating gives CASSPGGQGGNEQFF.

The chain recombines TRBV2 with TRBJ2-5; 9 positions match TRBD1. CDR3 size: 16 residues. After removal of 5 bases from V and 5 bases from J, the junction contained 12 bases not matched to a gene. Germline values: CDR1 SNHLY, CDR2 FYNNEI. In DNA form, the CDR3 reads TGTGCCAGCAGTTACGGAGGGACAGGGTTGGGTGAGACCCAGTACTTC. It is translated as CASSYGGTGLGETQYF. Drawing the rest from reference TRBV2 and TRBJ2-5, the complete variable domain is EPEVTQTPSHQVTQMGQEVILRCVPISNHLYFYWYRQILGQKVEFLVSFYNNEISEKSEIFDDQFSVERPDGSNFTLKIRSTKLEDSAMYFCASSYGGTGLGETQYFGPGTRLLVL.

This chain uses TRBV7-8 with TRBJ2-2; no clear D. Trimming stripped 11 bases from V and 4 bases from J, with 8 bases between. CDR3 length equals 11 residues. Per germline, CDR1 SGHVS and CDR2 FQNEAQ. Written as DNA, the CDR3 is TGTGCCGTACGCCGCACCGGGGAGCTGTTTTTT. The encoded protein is CAVRRTGELFF.

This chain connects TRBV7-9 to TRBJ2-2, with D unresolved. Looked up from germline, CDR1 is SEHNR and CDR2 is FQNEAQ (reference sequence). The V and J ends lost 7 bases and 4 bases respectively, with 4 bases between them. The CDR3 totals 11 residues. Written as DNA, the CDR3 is TGTGCCAGCAAAGGCACCGGGGAGCTGTTTTTT. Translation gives CASKGTGELFF.

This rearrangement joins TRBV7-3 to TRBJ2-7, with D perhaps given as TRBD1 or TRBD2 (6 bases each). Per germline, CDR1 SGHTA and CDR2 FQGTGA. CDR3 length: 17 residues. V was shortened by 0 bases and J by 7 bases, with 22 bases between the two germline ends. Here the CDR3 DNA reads TGTGCCAGCAGCTTAACCCTCCTGGAGGGGGAGCAAAGGGAGCAGTACTTC. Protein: CASSLTLLEGEQREQYF.

The CDR3: CARPQETQYF. DNA of the CDR3: TGCGCCAGGCCTCAAGAGACCCAGTACTTC. The genes are TRBV5-1 and TRBJ2-5; no clear D gene. Per germline, CDR1 SGHRS and CDR2 YFSETQ. Trimming shortened V by 8 bases and J by 2 bases, and 4 bases separated the two germline ends. CDR3 size: 10 residues.

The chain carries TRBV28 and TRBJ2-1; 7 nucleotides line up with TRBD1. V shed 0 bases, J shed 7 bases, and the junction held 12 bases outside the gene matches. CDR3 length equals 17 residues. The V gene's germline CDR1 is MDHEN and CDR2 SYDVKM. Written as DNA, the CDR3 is TGTGCCAGCAGTTTATGGGGTAGGGGGCAGAGGGCTAATGAGCAGTTCTTC. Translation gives CASSLWGRGQRANEQFF.

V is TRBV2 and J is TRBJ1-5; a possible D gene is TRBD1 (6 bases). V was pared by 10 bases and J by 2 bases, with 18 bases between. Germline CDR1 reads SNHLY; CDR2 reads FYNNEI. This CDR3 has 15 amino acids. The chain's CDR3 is CATNRDNLGNQPQHF. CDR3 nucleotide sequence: TGTGCCACCAACAGGGATAACCTGGGCAATCAGCCCCAGCATTTT.

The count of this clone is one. The CDR3 loop reads CASSVTGGSYEQYF. The CDR3 coding sequence is TGTGCCAGCAGCGTAACCGGGGGTAGTTACGAGCAGTACTTC. The chain has TRBV9 and TRBJ2-7; D perhaps matches TRBD2 (6 bases). Deletions cut 1 base from V and 4 bases from J, with 12 bases between. The length of the CDR3 is 14 residues. Germline CDR1 reads SGDLS; CDR2 reads YYNGEE. The whole variable domain, remainder taken from reference TRBV9 and TRBJ2-7, is DSGVTQTPKHLITATGQRVTLRCSPRSGDLSVYWYQQSLDQGLQFLIQYYNGEERAKGNILERFSAQQFPDLHSELNLSSLELGDSALYFCASSVTGGSYEQYFGPGTRLTVT.

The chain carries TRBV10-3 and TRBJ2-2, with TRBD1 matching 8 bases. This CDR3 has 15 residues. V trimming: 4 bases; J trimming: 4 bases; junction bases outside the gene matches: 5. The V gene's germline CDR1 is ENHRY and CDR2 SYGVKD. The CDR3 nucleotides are TGTGCCATCAGTGGGGACAGGTTCATCACCGGGGAGCTGTTTTTT. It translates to CAISGDRFITGELFF.

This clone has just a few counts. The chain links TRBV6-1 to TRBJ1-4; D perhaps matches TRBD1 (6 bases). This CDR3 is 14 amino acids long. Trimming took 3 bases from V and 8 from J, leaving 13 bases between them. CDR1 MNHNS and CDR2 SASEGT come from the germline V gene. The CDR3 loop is CASSDSRGREKLFF. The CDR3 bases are TGTGCCAGCAGTGACTCCAGGGGACGGGAAAAACTGTTTTTT.

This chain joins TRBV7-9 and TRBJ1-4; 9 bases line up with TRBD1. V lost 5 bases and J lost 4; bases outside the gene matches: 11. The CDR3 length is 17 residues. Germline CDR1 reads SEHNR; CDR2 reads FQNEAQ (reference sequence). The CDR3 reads CASSPSNRGRGNEKLFF. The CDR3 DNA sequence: TGTGCCAGCAGCCCGAGCAACAGGGGGCGCGGTAATGAAAAACTGTTTTTT.

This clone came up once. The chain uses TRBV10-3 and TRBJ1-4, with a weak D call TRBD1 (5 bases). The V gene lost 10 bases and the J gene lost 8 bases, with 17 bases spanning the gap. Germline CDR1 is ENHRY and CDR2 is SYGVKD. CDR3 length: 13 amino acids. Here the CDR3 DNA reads TGTGCCACCAGGGAGGGTCGAGGGGAAAAACTGTTTTTT. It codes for CATREGRGEKLFF.

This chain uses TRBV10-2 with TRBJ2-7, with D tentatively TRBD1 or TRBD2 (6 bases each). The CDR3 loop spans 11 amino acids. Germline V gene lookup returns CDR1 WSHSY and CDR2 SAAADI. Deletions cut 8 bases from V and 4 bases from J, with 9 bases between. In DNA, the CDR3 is TGCGCCAGCTGGAGGGGGTACGAGCAGTACTTC. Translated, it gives CASWRGYEQYF.

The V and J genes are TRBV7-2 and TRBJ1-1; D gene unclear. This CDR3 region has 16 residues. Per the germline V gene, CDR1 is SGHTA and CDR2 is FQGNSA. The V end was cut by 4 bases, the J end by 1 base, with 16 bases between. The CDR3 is CASSSRGGLRNTEAFF. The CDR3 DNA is TGTGCCAGCAGCTCCCGGGGAGGGCTGAGGAACACTGAAGCTTTCTTT. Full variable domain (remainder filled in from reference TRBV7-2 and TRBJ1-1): GAGVSQSPSNKVTEKGKDVELRCDPISGHTALYWYRQSLGQGLEFLIYFQGNSAPDKSGLPSDRFSAERTGGSVSTLTIQRTQQEDSAVYLCASSSRGGLRNTEAFFGQGTRLTVV.

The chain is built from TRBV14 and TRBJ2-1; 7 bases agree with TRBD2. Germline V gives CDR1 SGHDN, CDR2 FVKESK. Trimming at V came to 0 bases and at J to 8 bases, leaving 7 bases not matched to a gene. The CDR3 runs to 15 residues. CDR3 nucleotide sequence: TGTGCCAGCAGCCAAGATGGGAGGGCTTGGGATGAGCAGTTCTTC. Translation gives CASSQDGRAWDEQFF.